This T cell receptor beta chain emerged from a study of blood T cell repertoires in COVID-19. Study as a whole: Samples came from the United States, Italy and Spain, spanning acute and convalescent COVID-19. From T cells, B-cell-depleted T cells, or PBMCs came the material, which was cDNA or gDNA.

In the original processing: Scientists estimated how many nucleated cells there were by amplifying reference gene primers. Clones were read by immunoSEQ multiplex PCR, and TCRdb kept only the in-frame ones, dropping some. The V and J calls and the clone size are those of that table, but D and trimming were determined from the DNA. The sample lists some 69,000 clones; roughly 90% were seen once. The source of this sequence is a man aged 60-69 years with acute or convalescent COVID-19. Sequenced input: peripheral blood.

CDR3 coding DNA: TGTGCCAGCAGTGAACGGGGACAGGCCTCCAATCAGCCCCAGCATTTT. The encoded protein is CASSERGQASNQPQHF. The chain links TRBV6-1 to TRBJ1-5, with TRBD1 matching over 8 bases. The V and J ends lost 2 bases and 3 bases, in that order; junction bases with no gene match: 6. The CDR3 is made up of 16 amino acids. CDR1 and CDR2 from the germline V gene are MNHNS and SASEGT.